Below are 4 T cell receptor beta chains sequenced from a single sample in a study of technical replicates of blood from a handful of donors listed by TCRdb under 2017. Library preparation used the immunoSEQ multiplex PCR assay. TCRdb took over this immuneACCESS table, retaining in-frame rearrangements with V and J assigned. Such tables are incomplete; in checked studies, under half of the missing clones stem from an unresolved V gene, and the remainder is unexplained. This sample has fewer than 85,000 clones in its table, and around 94% of those were observed once. Approximately 0.4% of the sample goes to the ten largest clones. What was sequenced was T cells isolated from PBMCs. All receptors come from a human donor in good health.

The DNA for the CDR3 is TGTGCCAGCAGCCTGGGGCAGGCTGAAAAACTGTTTTTT. This translates into CASSLGQAEKLFF. The chain joins TRBV11-2 to TRBJ1-4; possible D gene TRBD1, 5 bases. This CDR3 comprises 13 residues. Trimming left V 5 bases short and J 7 bases short, with 11 bases between. CDR1 and CDR2 from the germline V gene are SGHAT and FQNNGV.

The chain links TRBV6-5 to TRBJ2-3, with 8 bases lining up with TRBD1. CDR1 and CDR2 from the germline V gene are MNHEY and SVGAGI. The CDR3 length is 14 residues. The J segment lost 4 bases and the V segment lost 6 bases, leaving 6 bases of the junction unmatched. The CDR3 sequence is CASRATGESDTQYF. Written as DNA, the CDR3 is TGTGCCAGCAGGGCGACAGGGGAGTCAGATACGCAGTATTTT.

V usage is TRBV4-1 and J usage is TRBJ2-7; D is undetermined. This CDR3 spans 13 amino acids. Trimming removed 4 bases at V and 1 base at J, with 8 bases between. Germline CDR1 is MGHRA and CDR2 is YSYEKL. CDR3 DNA sequence: TGCGCCAGCAGCCCAAGAGTATCCTACGAGCAGTACTTC. Translating gives CASSPRVSYEQYF.

This chain connects TRBV28 to TRBJ1-5; tentatively, D is TRBD1 (5 bases). The length of the CDR3 is 13 residues. From germline, CDR1 is MDHEN and CDR2 SYDVKM. Trimming left V 11 bases short and J 3 bases short, with 14 bases between. CDR3 sequence (DNA): TGTGCCGGCGGGGGACGGAACAATCAGCCCCAGCATTTT. Its protein is CAGGGRNNQPQHF.